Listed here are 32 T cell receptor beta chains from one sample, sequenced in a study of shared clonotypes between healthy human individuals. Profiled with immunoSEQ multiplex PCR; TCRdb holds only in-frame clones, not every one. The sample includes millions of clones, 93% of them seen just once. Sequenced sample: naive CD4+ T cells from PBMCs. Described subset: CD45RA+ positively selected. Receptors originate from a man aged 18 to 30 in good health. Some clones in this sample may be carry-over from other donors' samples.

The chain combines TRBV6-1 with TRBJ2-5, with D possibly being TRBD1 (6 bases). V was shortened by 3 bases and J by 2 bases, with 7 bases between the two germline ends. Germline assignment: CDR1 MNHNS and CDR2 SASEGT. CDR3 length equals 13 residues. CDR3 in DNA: TGTGCCAGCAGTGATGGACAGCAAGAGACCCAGTACTTC. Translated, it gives CASSDGQQETQYF.

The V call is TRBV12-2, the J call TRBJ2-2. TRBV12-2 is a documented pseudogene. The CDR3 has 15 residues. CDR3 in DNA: TGTGCAAGTCGCTTAGCGGCCTATCCGACCGGGGAGCTGTTTTTT. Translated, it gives CASRLAAYPTGELFF.

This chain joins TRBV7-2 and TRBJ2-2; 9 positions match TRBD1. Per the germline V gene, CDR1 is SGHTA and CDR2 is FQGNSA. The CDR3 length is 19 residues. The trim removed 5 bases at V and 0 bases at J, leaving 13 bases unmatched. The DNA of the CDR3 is TGTGCCAGCAGCCAGGTCCCGGACAGGGGATTATCGAACACCGGGGAGCTGTTTTTT. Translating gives CASSQVPDRGLSNTGELFF.

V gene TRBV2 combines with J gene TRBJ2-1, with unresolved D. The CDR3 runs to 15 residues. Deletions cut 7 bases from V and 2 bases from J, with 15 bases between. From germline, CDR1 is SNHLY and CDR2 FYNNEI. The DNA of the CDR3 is TGTGCCAGCAACATAAATGGGTCCCCCTACAATGAGCAGTTCTTC. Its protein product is CASNINGSPYNEQFF.

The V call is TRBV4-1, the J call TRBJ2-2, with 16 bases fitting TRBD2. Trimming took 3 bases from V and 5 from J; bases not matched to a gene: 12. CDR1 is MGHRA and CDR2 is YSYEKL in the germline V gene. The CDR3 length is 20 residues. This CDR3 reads CASSHPPGLAGGQGTGELFF. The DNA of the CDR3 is TGCGCCAGCAGCCACCCCCCGGGACTAGCGGGAGGGCAGGGGACCGGGGAGCTGTTTTTT.

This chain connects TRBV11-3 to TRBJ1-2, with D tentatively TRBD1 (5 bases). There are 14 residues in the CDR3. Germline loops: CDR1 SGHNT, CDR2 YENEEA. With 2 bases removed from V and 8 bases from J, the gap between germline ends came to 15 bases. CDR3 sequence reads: CASSLNRQGDGYTF. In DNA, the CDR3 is TGTGCCAGCAGCTTAAATCGGCAGGGTGACGGCTACACCTTC.

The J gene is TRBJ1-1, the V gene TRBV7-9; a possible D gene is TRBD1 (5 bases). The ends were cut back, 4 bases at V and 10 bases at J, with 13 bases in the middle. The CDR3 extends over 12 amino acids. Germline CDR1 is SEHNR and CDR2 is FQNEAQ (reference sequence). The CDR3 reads CASSSAGRGAFF. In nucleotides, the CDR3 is TGTGCCAGCAGCTCGGCGGGGCGGGGAGCTTTCTTT.

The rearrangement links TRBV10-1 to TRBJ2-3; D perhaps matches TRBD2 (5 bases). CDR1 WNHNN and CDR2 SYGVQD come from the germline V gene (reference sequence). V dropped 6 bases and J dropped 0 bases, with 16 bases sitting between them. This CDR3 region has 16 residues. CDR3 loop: CASSGGYPYSTDTQYF. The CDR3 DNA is TGCGCCAGCAGCGGCGGGTATCCCTATAGCACAGATACGCAGTATTTT.

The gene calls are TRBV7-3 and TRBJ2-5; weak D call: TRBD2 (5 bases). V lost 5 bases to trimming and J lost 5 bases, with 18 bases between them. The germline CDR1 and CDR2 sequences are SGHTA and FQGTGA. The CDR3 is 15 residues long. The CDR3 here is CASSVRGSRRETQYF. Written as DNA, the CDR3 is TGTGCCAGCAGCGTCCGGGGTAGCCGGAGGGAGACCCAGTACTTC. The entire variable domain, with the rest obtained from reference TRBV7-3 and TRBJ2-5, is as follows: GAGVSQTPSNKVTEKGKYVELRCDPISGHTALYWYRQSLGQGPEFLIYFQGTGAADDSGLPNDRFFAVRPEGSVSTLKIQRTERGDSAVYLCASSVRGSRRETQYFGPGTRLLVL.

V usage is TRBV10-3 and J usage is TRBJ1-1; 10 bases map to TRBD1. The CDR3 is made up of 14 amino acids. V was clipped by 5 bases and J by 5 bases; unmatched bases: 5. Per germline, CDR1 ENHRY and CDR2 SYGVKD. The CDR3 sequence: CAISPTGGSTEAFF. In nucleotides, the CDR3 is TGTGCCATCAGTCCGACAGGGGGCAGTACTGAAGCTTTCTTT.

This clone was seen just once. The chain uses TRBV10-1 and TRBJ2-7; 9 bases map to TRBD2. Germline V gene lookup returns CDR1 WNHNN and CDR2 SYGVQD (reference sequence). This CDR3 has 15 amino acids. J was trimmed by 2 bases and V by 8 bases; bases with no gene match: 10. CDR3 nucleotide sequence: TGCGCCAGCCCATACCGACTAGCGGAGACCTACGAGCAGTACTTC. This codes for CASPYRLAETYEQYF.

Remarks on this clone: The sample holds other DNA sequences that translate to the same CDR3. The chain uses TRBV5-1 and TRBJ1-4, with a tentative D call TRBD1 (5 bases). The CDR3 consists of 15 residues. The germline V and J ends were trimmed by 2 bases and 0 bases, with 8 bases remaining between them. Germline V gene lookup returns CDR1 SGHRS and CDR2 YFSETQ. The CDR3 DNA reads TGCGCCAGCAGCTTTGGGGGGGCAACTAATGAAAAACTGTTTTTT. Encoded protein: CASSFGGATNEKLFF.

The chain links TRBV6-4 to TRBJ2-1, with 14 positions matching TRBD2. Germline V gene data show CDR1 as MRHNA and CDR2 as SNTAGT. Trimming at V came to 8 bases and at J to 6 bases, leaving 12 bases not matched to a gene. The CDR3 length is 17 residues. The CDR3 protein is CASPGTSGRPLANEQFF. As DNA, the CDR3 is TGTGCCAGCCCCGGGACTAGCGGGAGACCCCTAGCCAATGAGCAGTTCTTC.

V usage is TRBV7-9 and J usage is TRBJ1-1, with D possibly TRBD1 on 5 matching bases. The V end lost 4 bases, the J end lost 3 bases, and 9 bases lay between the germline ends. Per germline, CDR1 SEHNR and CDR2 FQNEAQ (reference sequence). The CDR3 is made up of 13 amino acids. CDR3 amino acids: CASSSWGYTEAFF. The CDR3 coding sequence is TGTGCCAGCAGCTCATGGGGGTACACTGAAGCTTTCTTT.

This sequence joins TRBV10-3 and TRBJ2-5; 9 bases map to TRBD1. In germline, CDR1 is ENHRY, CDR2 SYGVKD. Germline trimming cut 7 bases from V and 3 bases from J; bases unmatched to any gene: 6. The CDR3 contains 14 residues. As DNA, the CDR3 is TGTGCCATCAAAGAGGGACAGGGTGAAGAGACCCAGTACTTC. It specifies CAIKEGQGEETQYF.

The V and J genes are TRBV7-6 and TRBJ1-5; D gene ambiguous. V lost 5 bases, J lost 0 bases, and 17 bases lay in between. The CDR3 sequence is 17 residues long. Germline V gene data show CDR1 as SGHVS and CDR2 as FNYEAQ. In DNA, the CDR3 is TGTGCCAGCAGCAATCGGGCAGGACCCCTTAGCAATCAGCCCCAGCATTTT. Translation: CASSNRAGPLSNQPQHF.

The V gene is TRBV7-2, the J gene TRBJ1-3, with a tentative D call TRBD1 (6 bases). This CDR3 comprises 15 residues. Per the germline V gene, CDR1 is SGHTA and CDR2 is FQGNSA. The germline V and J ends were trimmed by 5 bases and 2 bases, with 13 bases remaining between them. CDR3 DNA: TGTGCCAGCAGCCCTTACAGGGCCCCTGGAAACACCATATATTTT. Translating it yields CASSPYRAPGNTIYF.

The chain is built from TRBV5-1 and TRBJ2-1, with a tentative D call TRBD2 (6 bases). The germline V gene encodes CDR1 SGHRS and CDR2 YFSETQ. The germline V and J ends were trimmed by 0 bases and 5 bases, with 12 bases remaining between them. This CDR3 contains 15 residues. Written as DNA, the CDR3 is TGCGCCAGCAGCTTGGAGGGAGGCCCTAACAATGAGCAGTTCTTC. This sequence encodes CASSLEGGPNNEQFF.

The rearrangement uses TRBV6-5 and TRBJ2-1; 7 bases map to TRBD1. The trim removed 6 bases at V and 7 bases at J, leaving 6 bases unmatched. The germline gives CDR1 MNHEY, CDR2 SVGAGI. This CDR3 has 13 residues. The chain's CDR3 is CASRWDSGNEQFF. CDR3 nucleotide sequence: TGTGCCAGCAGATGGGACAGTGGGAATGAGCAGTTCTTC.

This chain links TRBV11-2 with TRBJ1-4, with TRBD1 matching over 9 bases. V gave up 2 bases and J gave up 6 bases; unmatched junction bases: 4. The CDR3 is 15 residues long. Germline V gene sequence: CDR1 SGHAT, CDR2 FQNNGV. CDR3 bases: TGTGCCAGCAGCTTATACAGGGGGCTTGATGAAAAACTGTTTTTT. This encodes CASSLYRGLDEKLFF.

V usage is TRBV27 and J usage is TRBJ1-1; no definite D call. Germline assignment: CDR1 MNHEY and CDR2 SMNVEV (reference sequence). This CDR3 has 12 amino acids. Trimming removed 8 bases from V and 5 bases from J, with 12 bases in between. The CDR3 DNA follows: TGTGCCAGCGGGCGGGGTGGGACTGAAGCTTTCTTT. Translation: CASGRGGTEAFF.

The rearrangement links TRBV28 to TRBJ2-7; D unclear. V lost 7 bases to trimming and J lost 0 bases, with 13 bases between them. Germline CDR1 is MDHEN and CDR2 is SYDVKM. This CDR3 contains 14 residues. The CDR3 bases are TGTGCCAGCAAAGGCGAACCGAGCTCCTACGAGCAGTACTTC. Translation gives CASKGEPSSYEQYF.

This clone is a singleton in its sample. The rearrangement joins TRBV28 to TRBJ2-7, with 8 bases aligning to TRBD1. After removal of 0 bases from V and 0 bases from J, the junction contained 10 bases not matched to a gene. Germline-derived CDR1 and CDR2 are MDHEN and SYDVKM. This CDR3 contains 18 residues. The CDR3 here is CASSLWNSGGGISYEQYF. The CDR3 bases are TGTGCCAGCAGTTTATGGAACTCAGGGGGCGGGATCTCCTACGAGCAGTACTTC.

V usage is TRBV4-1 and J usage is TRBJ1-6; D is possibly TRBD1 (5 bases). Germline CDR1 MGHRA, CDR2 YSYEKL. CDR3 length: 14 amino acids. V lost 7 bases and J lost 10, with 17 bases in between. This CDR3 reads CASTPGLTNSPLHF. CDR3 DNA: TGCGCCAGCACCCCGGGACTGACTAACTCACCCCTCCACTTT.

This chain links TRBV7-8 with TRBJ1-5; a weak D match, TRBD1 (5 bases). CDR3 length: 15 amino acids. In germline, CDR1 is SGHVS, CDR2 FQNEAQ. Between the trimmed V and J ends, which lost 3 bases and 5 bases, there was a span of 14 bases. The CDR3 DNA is TGTGCCAGCAGCTTTGGCAGCTGGGGGGATCAGCCCCAGCATTTT. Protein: CASSFGSWGDQPQHF. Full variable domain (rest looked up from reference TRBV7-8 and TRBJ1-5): GAGVSQSPRYKVAKRGQDVALRCDPISGHVSLFWYQQALGQGPEFLTYFQNEAQLDKSGLPSDRFFAERPEGSVSTLKIQRTQQEDSAVYLCASSFGSWGDQPQHFGDGTRLSIL.

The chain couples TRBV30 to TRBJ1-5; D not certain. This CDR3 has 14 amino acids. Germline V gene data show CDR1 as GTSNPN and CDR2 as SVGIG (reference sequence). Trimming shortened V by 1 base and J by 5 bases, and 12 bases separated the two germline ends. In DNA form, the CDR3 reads TGTGCCTGGAGTGACACCAGCCGGGATCAGCCCCAGCATTTT. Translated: CAWSDTSRDQPQHF. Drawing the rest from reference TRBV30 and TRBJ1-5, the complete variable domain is SQTIHQWPATLVQPVGSPLSLECTVEGTSNPNLYWYRQAAGRGLQLLFYSVGIGQISSEVPQNLSASRPQDRQFILSSKKLLLSDSGFYLCAWSDTSRDQPQHFGDGTRLSIL.

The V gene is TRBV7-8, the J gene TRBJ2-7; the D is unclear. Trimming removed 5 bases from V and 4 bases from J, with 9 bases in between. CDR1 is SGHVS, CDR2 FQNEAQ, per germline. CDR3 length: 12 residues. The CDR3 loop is CASSDGPYEQYF. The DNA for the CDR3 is TGTGCCAGCAGCGACGGGCCATACGAGCAGTACTTC.

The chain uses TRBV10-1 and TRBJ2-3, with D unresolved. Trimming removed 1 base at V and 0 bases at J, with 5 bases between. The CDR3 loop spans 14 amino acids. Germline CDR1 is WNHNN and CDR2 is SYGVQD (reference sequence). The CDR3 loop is CASSELKSTDTQYF. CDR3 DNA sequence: TGCGCCAGCAGTGAGTTGAAAAGCACAGATACGCAGTATTTT.

The CDR3 loop is CASSLRGTSGSDTQYF. CDR3 coding DNA: TGTGCCAGCAGTTTACGGGGGACTAGCGGGAGCGATACGCAGTATTTT. The V gene is TRBV28, the J gene TRBJ2-3; 14 bases are a match to TRBD2. V lost 2 bases to trimming and J lost 6 bases; unmatched junction nucleotides: 4. Germline V gene sequence: CDR1 MDHEN, CDR2 SYDVKM. The CDR3 runs 16 residues. Based on the CDR3 plus reference TRBV28 and TRBJ2-3, the full variable domain is DVKVTQSSRYLVKRTGEKVFLECVQDMDHENMFWYRQDPGLGLRLIYFSYDVKMKEKGDIPEGYSVSREKKERFSLILESASTNQTSMYLCASSLRGTSGSDTQYFGPGTRLTVL.

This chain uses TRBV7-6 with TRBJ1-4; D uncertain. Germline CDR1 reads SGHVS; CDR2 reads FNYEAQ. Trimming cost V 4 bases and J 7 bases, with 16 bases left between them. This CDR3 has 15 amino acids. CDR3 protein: CASSSPSSTSEKLFF. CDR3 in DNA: TGTGCCAGCAGCTCCCCTTCCAGTACAAGTGAAAAACTGTTTTTT.

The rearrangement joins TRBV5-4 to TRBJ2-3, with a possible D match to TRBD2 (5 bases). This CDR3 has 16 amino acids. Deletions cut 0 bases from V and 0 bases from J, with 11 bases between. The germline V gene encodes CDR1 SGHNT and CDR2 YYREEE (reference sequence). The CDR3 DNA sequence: TGTGCCAGCAGCTTGGCCTCTAGCCGGAGCACAGATACGCAGTATTTT. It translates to CASSLASSRSTDTQYF.

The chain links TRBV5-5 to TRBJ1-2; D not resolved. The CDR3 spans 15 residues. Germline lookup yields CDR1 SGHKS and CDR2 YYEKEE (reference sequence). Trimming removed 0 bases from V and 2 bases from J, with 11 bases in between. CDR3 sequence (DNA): TGTGCCAGCAGCTTGGTTGGAGGAATGAACTATGGCTACACCTTC. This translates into CASSLVGGMNYGYTF.